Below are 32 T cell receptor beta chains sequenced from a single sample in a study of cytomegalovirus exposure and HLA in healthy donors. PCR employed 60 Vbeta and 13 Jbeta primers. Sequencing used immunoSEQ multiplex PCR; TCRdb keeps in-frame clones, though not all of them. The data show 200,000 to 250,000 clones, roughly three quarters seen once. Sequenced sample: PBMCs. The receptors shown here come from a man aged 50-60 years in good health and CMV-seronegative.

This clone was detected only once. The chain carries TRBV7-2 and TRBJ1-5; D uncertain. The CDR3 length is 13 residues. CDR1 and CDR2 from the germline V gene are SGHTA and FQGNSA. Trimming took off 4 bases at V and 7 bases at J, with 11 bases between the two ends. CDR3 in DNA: TGTGCCAGCAGCTACAACAGAGGGCAGCCCCAGCATTTT. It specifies CASSYNRGQPQHF.

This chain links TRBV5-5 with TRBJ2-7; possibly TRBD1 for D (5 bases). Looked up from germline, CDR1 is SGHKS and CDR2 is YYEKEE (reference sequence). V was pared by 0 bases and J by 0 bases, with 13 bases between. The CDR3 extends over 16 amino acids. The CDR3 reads CASSLVGAPYSYEQYF. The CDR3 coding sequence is TGTGCCAGCAGCTTGGTAGGGGCCCCTTACTCCTACGAGCAGTACTTC.

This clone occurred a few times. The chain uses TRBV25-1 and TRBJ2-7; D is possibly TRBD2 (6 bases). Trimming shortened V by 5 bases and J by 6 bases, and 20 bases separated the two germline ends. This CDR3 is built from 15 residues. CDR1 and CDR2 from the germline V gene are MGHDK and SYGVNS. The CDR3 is CASSKMRGIGIEQYF. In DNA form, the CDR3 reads TGTGCCAGCAGTAAGATGCGGGGTATCGGGATCGAGCAGTACTTC.

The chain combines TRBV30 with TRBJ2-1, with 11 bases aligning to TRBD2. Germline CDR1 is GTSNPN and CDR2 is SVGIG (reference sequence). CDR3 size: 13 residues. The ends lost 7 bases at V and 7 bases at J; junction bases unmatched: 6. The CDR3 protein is CAFLGTSGNEQFF. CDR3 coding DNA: TGTGCCTTCCTAGGGACTAGCGGAAATGAGCAGTTCTTC.

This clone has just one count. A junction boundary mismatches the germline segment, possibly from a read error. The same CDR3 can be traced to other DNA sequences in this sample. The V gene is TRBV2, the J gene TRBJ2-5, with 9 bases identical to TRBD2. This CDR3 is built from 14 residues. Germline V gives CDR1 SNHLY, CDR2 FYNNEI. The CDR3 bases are TGTGCCAGCATGAGCGGGAGGTCTTGGGAGACCCAATACTTC. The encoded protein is CASMSGRSWETQYF.

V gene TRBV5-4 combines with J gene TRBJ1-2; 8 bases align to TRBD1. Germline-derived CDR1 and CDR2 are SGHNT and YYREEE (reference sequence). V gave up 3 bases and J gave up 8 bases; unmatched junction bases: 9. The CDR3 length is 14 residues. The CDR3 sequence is CASSWGTGESGYTF. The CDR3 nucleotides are TGTGCCAGCAGCTGGGGGACAGGAGAATCAGGCTACACCTTC.

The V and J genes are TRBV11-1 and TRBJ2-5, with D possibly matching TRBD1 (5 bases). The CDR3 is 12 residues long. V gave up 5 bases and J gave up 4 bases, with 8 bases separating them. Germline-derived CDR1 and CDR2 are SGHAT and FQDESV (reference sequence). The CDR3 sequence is CASSLDRETQYF. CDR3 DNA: TGTGCCAGCAGCCTCGACAGAGAGACCCAGTACTTC. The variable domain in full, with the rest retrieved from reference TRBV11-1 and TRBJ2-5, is EAEVAQSPRYKITEKSQAVAFWCDPISGHATLYWYRQILGQGPELLVQFQDESVVDDSQLPKDRFSAERLKGVDSTLKIQPAELGDSAMYLCASSLDRETQYFGPGTRLLVL.

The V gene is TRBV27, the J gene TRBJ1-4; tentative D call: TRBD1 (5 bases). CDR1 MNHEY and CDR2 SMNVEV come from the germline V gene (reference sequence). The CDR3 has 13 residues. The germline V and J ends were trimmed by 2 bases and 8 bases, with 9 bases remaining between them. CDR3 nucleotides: TGTGCCAGCAGTTTAATGGGGGGGGAAAAACTGTTTTTT. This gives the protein CASSLMGGEKLFF.

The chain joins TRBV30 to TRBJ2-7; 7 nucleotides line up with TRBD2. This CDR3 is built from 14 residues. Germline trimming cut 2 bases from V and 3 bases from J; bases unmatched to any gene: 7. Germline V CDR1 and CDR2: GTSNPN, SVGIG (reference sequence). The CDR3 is CAWSPRVAGYEQYF. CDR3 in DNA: TGTGCCTGGAGTCCCCGGGTAGCGGGCTACGAGCAGTACTTC.

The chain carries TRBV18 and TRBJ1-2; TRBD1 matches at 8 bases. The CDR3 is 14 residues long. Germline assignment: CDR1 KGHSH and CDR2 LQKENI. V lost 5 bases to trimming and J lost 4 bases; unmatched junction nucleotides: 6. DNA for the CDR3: TGTGCCAGCTCATCCGGACAGGGTGGCTATGGCTACACCTTC. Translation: CASSSGQGGYGYTF.

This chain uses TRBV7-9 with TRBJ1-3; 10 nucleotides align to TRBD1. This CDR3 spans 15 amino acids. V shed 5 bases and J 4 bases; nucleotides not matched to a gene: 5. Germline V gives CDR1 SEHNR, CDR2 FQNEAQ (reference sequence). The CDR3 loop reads CASSRQGAEGNTIYF. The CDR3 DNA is TGTGCCAGCAGCCGACAGGGGGCGGAGGGAAACACCATATATTTT.

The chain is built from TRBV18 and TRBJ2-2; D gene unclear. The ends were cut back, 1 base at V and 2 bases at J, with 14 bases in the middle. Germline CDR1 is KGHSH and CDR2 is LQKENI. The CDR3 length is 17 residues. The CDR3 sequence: CASSPHAISSNTGELFF. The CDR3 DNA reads TGTGCCAGCTCACCACATGCGATCTCTTCAAACACCGGGGAGCTGTTTTTT.

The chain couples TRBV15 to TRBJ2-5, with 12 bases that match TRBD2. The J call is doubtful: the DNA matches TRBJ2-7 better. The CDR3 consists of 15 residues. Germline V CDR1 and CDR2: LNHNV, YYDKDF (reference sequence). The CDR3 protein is CATSRAGTSGYEQYF. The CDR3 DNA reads TGTGCCACCAGCAGGGCCGGGACTAGCGGGTACGAGCAGTACTTC.

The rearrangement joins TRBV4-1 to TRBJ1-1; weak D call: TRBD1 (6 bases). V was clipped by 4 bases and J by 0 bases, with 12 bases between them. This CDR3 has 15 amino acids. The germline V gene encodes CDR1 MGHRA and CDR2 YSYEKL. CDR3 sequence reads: CASSPRTVMNTEAFF. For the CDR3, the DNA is TGCGCCAGCAGCCCCAGGACAGTGATGAACACTGAAGCTTTCTTT.

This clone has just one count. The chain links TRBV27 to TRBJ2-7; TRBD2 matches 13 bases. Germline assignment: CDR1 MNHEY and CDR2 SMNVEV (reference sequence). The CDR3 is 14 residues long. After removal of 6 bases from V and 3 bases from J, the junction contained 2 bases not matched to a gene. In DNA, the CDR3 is TGTGCCAGCAGGGGACTAGCGGGATTCTACGAGCAGTACTTC. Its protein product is CASRGLAGFYEQYF.

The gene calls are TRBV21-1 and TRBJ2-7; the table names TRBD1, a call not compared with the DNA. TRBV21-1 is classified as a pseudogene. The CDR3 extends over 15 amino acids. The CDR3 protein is CASSKPTGPIYEQYF. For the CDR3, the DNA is TGTGCCAGCAGCAAACCGACAGGCCCTATCTACGAGCAGTACTTC.

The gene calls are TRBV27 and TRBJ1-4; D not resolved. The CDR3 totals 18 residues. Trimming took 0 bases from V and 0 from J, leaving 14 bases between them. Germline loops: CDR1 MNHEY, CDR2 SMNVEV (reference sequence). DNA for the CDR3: TGTGCCAGCAGTTTATCGGCAGGCCTACGATCAACTAATGAAAAACTGTTTTTT. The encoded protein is CASSLSAGLRSTNEKLFF.

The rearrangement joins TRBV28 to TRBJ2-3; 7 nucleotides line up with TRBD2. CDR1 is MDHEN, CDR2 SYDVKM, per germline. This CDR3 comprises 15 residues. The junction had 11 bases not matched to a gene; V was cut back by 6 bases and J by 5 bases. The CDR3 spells CASRATGGGVDTQYF. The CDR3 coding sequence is TGTGCCAGCAGGGCCACCGGTGGGGGGGTAGATACGCAGTATTTT.

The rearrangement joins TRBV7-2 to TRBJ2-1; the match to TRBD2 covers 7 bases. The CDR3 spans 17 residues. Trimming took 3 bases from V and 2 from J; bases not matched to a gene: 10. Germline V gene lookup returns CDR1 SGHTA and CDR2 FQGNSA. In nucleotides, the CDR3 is TGTGCCAGCAGCTTCCCCCGGGACTATCAGGCCTACAATGAGCAGTTCTTC. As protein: CASSFPRDYQAYNEQFF.

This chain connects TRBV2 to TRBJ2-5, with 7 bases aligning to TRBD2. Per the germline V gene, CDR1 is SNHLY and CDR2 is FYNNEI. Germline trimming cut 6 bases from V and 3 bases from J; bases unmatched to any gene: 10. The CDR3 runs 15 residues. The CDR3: CASREPGTTKETQYF. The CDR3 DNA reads TGTGCCAGCAGGGAACCCGGGACTACCAAAGAGACCCAGTACTTC.

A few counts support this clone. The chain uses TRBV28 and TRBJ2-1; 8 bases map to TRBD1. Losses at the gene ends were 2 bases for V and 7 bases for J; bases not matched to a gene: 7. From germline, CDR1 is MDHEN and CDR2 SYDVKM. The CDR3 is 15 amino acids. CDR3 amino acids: CASSLIQGARNEQFF. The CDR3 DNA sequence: TGTGCCAGCAGTTTAATTCAGGGGGCGCGGAATGAGCAGTTCTTC.

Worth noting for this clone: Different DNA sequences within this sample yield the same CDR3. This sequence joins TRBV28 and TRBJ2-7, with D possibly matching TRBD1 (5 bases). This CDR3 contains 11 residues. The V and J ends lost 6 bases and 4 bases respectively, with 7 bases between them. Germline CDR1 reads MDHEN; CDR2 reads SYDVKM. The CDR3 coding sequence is TGTGCCAGCAGCCAGGGTTACGAGCAGTACTTC. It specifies CASSQGYEQYF.

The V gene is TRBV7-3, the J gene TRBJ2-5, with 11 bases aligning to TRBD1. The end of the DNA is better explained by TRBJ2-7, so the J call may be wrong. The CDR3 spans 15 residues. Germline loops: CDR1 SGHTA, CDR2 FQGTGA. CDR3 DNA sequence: TGTGCCAGCAGCTTGTGGACAGGGGGCAGGAACGAGCAGTACTTC. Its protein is CASSLWTGGRNEQYF.

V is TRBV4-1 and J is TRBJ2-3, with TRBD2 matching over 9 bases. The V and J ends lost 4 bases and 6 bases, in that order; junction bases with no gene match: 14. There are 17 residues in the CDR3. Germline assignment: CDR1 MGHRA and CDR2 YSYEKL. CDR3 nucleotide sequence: TGCGCCAGCAGCCCGGGCCCCGCGGGAGGGACTACGGATACGCAGTATTTT. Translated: CASSPGPAGGTTDTQYF.

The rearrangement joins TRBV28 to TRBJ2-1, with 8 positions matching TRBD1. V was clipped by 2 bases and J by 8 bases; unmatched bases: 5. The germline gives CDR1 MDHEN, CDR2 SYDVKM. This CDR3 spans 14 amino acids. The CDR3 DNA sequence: TGTGCCAGCAGTTTAAGGACAGGGCTGCATGAGCAGTTCTTC. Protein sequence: CASSLRTGLHEQFF.

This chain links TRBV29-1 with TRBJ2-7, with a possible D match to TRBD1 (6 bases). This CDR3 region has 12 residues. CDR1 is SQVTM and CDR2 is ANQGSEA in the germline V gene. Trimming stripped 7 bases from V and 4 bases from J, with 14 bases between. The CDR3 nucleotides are TGCAGCGCCCGGACAGCCGGTTACGAGCAGTACTTC. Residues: CSARTAGYEQYF.

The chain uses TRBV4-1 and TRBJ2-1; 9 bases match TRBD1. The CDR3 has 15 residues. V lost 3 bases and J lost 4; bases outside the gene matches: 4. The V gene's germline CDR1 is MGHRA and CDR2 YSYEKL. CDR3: CASSQGQGIYNEQFF. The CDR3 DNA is TGCGCCAGCAGCCAGGGACAGGGAATATACAATGAGCAGTTCTTC.

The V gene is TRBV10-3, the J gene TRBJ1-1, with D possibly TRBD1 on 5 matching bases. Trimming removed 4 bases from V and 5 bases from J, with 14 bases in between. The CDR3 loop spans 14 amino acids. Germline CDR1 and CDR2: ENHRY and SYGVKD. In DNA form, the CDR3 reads TGTGCCATCAGTGCCAGGGAGGGAAGAACTGAAGCTTTCTTT. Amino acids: CAISAREGRTEAFF.

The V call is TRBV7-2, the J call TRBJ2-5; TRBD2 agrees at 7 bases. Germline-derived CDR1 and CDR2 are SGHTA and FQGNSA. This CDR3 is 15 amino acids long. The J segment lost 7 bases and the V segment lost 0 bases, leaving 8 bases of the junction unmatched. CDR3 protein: CASSLASAGVVTQYF. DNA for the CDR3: TGTGCCAGCAGCTTAGCAAGTGCGGGAGTAGTGACCCAGTACTTC.

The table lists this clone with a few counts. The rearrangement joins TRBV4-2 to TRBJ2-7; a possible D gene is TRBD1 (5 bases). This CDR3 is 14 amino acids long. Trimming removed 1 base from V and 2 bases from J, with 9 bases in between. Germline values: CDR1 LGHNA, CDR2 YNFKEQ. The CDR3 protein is CASSQVDSPYEQYF. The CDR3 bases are TGTGCCAGCAGCCAAGTTGACAGTCCCTACGAGCAGTACTTC.

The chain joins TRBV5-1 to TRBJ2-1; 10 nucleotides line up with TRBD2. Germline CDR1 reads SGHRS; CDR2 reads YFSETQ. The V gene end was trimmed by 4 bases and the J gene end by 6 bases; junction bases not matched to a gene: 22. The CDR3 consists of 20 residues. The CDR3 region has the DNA TGCGCCAGCAGCACTGGCTACAGGGGGGAACTAGCGGGAACATCCAATGAGCAGTTCTTC. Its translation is CASSTGYRGELAGTSNEQFF. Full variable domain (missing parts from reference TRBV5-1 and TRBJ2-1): KAGVTQTPRYLIKTRGQQVTLSCSPISGHRSVSWYQQTPGQGLQFLFEYFSETQRNKGNFPGRFSGRQFSNSRSEMNVSTLELGDSALYLCASSTGYRGELAGTSNEQFFGPGTRLTVL.

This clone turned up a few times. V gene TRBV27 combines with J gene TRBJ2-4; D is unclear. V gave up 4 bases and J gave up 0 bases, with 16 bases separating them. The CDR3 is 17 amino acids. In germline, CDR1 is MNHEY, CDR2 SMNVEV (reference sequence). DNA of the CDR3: TGTGCCAGCAGTTCGGAGAGCCTCTCCTTAGCCAAAAACATTCAGTACTTC. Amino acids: CASSSESLSLAKNIQYF.